This T cell receptor (beta chain) was identified during a study of T-cell memory formation after mild COVID-19. This clonotype was counted between two and nine times. Its matching antigen is unknown. The CDR3 has 16 residues. CDR1 and CDR2 (germline): SGHDN, FVKESK. Trimming cost V 2 bases and J 8 bases; bases outside gene matches: 12. Study-wide results and caveats: Clones contracting over day 15 to 85 were CD4/CD8 balanced, with later expanders leaning CD4+.

Amplification by 5'RACE using constant-segment primers produced TCR alpha and TCR beta cDNA libraries that carried sample barcodes and UMIs. MiXCR was run by TCRdb on the 5' RACE reads, yielding one entry per CDR3 protein. Altogether approximately 350,000 distinct CDR3 sequences are present, 25% to 30% being singletons, with the ten largest covering approximately 15%. The sequence derives from an adult woman who had mild COVID-19 (a few samples of this study predate the infection). Cell type and time point are not known. The rearrangement uses TRBV14 and TRBJ2-1; 7 bases fit TRBD2. Sequencing was done on a sample of PBMCs or a T cell subset sorted from them (not recorded which). The CDR3 nucleotides are TGTGCCAGCAGCCAACAGACCGGGACTATGATTTATGAGCAGTTCTTC. Translation: CASSQQTGTMIYEQFF.